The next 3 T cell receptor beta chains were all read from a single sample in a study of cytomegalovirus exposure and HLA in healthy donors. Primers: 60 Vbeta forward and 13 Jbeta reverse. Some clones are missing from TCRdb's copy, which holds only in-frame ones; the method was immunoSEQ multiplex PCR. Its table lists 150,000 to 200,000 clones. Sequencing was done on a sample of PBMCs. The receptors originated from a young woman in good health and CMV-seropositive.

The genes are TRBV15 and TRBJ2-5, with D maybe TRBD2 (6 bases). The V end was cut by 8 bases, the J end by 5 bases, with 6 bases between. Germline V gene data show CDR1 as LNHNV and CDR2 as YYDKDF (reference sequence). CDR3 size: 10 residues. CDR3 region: CATGGETQYF. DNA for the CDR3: TGTGCCACCGGAGGGGAGACCCAGTACTTC.

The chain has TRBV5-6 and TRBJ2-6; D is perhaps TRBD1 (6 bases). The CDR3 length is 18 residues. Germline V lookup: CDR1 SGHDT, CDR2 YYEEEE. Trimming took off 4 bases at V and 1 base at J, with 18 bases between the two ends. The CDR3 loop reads CASSEQGPLGSGANVLTF. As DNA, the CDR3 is TGTGCCAGCAGCGAACAGGGACCTCTCGGGTCTGGGGCCAACGTCCTGACTTTC.

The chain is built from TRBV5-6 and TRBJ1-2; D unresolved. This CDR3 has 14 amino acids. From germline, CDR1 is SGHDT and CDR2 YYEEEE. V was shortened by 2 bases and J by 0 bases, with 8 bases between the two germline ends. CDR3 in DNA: TGTGCCAGCAGCTTCGGGGAGACTAACTATGGCTACACCTTC. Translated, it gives CASSFGETNYGYTF.